The present TCR beta chain was sequenced within a study of cytomegalovirus exposure and HLA in healthy donors. Vbeta (60) and Jbeta (13) primers were used in the PCR. Clones were sequenced by immunoSEQ multiplex PCR, and TCRdb holds only the in-frame ones, with some missing. The sample has more than 80,000 clones; more than 65% are singletons. J lost 1 base, V lost 7 bases, and 11 bases had no gene match. CDR1 and CDR2 (germline): MNHEY, SMNVEV (reference sequence). The CDR3 covers 16 residues. Notes on the study in general: With DRB1 most and HLA-C fewest, TCR association rates differed between HLA loci in a later analysis. Segments of the TCR beta V type were, in most cases, productive about 87% or about 30% of the time in an earlier analysis. The likely explanation for a cluster of highly shared sequence variants was sequencing artifact.

This clone was recorded once. Its target is not known. The sample comprised PBMCs. This TCR came from a woman in her fifties or sixties in good health and CMV-seropositive. The V and J genes are TRBV27 and TRBJ2-3, with 7 bases identical to TRBD1. The CDR3, as DNA: TGTGCCAGCATAAACAGGGGAGCAGGGGGCACAGATACGCAGTATTTT. Amino acids: CASINRGAGGTDTQYF.